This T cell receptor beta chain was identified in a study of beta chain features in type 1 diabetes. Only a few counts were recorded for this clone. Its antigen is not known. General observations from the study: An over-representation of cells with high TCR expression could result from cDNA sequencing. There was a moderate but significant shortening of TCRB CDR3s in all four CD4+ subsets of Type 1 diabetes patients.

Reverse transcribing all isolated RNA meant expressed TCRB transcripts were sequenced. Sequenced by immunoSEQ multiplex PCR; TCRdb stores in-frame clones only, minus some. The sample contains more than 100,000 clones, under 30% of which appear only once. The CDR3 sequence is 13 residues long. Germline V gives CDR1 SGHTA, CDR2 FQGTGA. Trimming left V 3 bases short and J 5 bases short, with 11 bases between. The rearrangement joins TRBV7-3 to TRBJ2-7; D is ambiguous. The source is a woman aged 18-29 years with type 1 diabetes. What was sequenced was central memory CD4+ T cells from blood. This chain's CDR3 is CASSFVPLDEQYF. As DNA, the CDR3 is TGTGCCAGCAGCTTTGTCCCCCTAGACGAGCAGTACTTC.